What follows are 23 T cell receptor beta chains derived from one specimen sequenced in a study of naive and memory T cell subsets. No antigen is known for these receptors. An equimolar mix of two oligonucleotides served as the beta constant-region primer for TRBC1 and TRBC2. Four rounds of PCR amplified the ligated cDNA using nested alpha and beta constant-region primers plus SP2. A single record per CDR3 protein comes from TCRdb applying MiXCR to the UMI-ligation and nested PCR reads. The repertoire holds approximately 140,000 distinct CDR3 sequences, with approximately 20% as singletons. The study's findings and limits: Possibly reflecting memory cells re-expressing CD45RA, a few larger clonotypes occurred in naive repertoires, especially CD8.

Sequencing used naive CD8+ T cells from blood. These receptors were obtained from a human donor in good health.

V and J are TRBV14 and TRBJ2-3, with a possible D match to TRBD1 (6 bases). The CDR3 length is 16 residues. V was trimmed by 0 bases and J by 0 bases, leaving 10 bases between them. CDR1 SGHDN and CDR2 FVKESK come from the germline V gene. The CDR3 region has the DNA TGTGCCAGCAGCCAAGACAGGGGTTATAGCACAGATACGCAGTATTTT. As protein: CASSQDRGYSTDTQYF.

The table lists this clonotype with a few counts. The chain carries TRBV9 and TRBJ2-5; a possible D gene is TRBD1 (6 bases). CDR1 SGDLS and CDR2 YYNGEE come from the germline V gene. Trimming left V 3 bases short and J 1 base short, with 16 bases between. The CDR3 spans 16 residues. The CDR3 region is CASSDPTLGAQETQYF. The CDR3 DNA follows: TGTGCCAGCAGCGATCCTACTTTGGGGGCCCAAGAGACCCAGTACTTC.

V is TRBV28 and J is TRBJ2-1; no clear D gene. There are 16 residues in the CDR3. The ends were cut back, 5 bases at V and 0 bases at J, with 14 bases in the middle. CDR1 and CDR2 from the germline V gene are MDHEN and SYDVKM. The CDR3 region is CASSLFGGSSYNEQFF. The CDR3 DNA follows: TGTGCCAGCAGTCTCTTCGGCGGTAGCTCCTACAATGAGCAGTTCTTC.

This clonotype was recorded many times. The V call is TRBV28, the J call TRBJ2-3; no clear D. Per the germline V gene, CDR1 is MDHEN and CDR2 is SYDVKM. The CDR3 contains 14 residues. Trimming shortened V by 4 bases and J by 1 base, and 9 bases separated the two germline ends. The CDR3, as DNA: TGTGCCAGCAGTTGGGATCTCGGCACAGATACGCAGTATTTT. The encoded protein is CASSWDLGTDTQYF.

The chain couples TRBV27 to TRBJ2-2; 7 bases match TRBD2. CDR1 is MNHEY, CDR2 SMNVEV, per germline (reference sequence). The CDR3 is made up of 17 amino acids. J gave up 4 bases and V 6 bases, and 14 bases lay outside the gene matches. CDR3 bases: TGTGCCAGCAGATCATACAACCAGCGGGAAAGCACCGGGGAGCTGTTTTTT. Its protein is CASRSYNQRESTGELFF.

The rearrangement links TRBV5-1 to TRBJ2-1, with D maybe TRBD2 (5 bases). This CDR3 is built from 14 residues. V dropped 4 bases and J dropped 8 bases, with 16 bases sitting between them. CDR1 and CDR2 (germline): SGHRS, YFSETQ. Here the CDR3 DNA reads TGCGCCAGCAGCATACGGTCCCTGAGGGATGAGCAGTTCTTC. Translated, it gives CASSIRSLRDEQFF.

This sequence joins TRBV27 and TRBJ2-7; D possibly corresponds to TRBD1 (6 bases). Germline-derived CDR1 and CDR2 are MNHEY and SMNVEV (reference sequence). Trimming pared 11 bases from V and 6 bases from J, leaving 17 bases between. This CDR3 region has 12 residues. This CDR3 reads CAAGQGFTEQYF. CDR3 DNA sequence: TGTGCCGCGGGCCAGGGGTTTACCGAGCAGTACTTC.

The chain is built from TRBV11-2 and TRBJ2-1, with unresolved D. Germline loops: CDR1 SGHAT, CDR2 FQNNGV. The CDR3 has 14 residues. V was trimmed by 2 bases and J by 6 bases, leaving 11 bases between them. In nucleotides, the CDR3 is TGTGCCAGCAGCTTACTGGCCGCCCCCAATGAGCAGTTCTTC. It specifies CASSLLAAPNEQFF.

The CDR3 sequence: CASSPANQETQYF. The CDR3 DNA reads as TGTGCCAGCAGCCCGGCGAATCAAGAGACCCAGTACTTC. The chain links TRBV7-9 to TRBJ2-5; D not certain. The germline CDR1 and CDR2 sequences are SEHNR and FQNEAQ (reference sequence). The CDR3 runs 13 residues. The V end lost 5 bases, the J end lost 2 bases, and 9 bases lay between the germline ends.

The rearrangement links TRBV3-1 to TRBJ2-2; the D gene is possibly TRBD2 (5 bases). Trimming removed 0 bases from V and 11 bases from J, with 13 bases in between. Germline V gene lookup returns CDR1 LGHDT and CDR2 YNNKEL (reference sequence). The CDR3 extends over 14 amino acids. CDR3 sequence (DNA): TGTGCCAGCAGCCAAGATCGGGAAGCGAGTGAGCTGTTTTTT. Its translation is CASSQDREASELFF.

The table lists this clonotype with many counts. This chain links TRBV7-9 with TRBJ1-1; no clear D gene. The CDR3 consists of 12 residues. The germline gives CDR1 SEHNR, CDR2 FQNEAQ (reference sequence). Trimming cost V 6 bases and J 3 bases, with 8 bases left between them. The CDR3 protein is CASSPRYTEAFF. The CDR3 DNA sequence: TGTGCCAGCAGTCCACGCTACACTGAAGCTTTCTTT. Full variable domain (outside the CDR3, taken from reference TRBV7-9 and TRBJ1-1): DTGVSQNPRHKITKRGQNVTFRCDPISEHNRLYWYRQTLGQGPEFLTYFQNEAQLEKSRLLSDRFSAERPKGSFSTLEIQRTEQGDSAMYLCASSPRYTEAFFGQGTRLTVV.

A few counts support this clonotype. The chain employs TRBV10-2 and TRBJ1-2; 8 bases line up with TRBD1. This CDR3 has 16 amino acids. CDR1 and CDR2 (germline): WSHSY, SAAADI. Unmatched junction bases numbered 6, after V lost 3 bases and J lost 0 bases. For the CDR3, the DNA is TGCGCCAGCAGTGATTGGCAGGGGGCTCCTAACTATGGCTACACCTTC. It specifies CASSDWQGAPNYGYTF.

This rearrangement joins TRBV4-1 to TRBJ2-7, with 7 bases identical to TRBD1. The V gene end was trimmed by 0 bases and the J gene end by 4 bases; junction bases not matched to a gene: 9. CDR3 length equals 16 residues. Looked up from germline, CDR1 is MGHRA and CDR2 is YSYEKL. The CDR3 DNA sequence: TGCGCCAGCAGCCAAGACCCCCGACAGGGAAATTACGAGCAGTACTTC. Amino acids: CASSQDPRQGNYEQYF.

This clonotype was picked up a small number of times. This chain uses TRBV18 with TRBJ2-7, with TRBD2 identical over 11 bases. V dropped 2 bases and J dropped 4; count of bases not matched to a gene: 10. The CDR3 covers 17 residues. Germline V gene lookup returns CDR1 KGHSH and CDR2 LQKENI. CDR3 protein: CASSPFVSSGRSYEQYF. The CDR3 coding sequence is TGTGCCAGCTCACCATTTGTCTCTAGCGGGAGGAGTTACGAGCAGTACTTC.

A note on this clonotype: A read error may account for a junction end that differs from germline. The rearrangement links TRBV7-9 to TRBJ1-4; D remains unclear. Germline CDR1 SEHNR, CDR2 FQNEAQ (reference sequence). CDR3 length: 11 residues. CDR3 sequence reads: CASSHGERMVF. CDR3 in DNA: TGTGCCAGCAGCCACGGTGAGCGTATGGTTTTT.

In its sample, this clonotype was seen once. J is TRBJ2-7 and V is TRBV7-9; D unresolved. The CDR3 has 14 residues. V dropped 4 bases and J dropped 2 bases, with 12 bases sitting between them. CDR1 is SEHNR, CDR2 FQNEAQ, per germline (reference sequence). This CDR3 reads CASSSTHEAYEQYF. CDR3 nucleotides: TGTGCCAGCAGCTCGACACACGAAGCCTACGAGCAGTACTTC.

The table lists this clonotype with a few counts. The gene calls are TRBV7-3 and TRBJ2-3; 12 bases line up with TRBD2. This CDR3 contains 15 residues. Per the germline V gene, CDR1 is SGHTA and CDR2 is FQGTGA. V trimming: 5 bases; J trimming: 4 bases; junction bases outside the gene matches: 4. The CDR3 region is CASSPTSGSPDTQYF. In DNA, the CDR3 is TGTGCCAGCAGCCCGACTAGCGGGAGCCCAGATACGCAGTATTTT.

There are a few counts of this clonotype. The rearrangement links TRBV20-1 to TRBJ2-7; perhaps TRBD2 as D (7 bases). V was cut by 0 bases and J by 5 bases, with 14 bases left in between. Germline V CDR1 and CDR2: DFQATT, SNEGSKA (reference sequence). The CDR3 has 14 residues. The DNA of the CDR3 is TGCAGTGCTAGAGATGAGGGGGGGCTGGACGAGCAGTACTTC. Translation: CSARDEGGLDEQYF.

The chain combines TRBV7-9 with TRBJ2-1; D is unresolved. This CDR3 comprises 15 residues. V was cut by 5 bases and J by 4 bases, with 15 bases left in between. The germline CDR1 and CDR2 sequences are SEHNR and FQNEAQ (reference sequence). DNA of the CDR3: TGTGCCAGCAGCGAATTCCCCCAGATTTACAATGAGCAGTTCTTC. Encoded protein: CASSEFPQIYNEQFF.

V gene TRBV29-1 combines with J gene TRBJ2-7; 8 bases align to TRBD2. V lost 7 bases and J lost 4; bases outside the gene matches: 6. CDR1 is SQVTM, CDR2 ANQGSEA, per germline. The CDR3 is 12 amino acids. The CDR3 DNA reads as TGCAGCGCCGGGAGGGGGGTGTACGAGCAGTACTTC. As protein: CSAGRGVYEQYF.

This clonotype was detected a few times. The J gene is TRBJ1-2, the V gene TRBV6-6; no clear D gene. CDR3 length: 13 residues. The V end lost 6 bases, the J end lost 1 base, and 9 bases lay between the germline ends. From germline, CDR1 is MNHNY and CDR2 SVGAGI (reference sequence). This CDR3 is CASSPALNYGYTF. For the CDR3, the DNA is TGTGCCAGCAGCCCCGCCCTTAACTATGGCTACACCTTC.

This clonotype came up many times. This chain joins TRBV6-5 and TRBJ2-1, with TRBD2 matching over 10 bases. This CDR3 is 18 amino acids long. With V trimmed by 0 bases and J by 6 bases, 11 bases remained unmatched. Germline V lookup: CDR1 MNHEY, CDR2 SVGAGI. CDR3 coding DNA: TGTGCCAGCAGTTACTCGACCCTGGAACTAGCGGGACCCAATGAGCAGTTCTTC. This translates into CASSYSTLELAGPNEQFF.

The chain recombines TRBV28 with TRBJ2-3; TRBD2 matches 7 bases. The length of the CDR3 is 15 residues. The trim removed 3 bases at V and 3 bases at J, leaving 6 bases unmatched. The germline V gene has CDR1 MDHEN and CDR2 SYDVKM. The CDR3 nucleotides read TGTGCCAGCAGTTTTGGGCTAGCGGAGACAGATACGCAGTATTTT. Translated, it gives CASSFGLAETDTQYF.